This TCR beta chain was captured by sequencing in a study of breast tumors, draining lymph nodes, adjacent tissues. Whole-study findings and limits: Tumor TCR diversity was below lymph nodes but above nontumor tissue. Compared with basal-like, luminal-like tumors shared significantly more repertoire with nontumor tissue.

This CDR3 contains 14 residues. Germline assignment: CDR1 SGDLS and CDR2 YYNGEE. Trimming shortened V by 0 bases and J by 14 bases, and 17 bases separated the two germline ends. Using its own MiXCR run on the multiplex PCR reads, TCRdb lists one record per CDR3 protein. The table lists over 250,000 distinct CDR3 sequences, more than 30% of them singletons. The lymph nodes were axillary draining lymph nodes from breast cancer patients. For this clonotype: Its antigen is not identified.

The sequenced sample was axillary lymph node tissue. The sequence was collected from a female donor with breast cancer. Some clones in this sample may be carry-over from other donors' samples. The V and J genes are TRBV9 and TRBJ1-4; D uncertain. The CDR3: CASSVDGSGGRLFF. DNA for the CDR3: TGTGCCAGCAGCGTAGACGGTTCGGGCGGTCGGCTGTTTTTT.